Shown below are 22 T cell receptor beta chains from a single sample sequenced in a study of cytomegalovirus exposure and HLA in healthy donors. Profiled with immunoSEQ multiplex PCR; TCRdb holds only in-frame clones, not every one. The data hold 250,000 to 350,000 clones, with just over 85% observed a single time. The sample taken for sequencing was PBMCs. All receptors derive from a woman aged 18 to 35 in good health and CMV-seronegative.

The chain combines TRBV30 with TRBJ2-5, with 8 nucleotides matching TRBD1. The CDR3 extends over 14 amino acids. Trimming at V came to 5 bases and at J to 2 bases, leaving 7 bases not matched to a gene. Germline CDR1 GTSNPN, CDR2 SVGIG (reference sequence). The CDR3 spells CAWSLGTGQETQYF. Here the CDR3 DNA reads TGTGCCTGGTCCCTCGGGACAGGACAAGAGACCCAGTACTTC.

The rearrangement uses TRBV2 and TRBJ2-3, with TRBD2 identical over 14 bases. CDR3 length: 16 amino acids. The V gene end was trimmed by 6 bases and the J gene end by 3 bases; junction bases not matched to a gene: 5. Germline V gene sequence: CDR1 SNHLY, CDR2 FYNNEI. The CDR3 sequence is CASREGLAGDTDTQYF. The DNA for the CDR3 is TGTGCCAGCAGAGAGGGACTAGCGGGAGATACAGATACGCAGTATTTT.

The V gene is TRBV5-1, the J gene TRBJ2-3, with unresolved D. V lost 5 bases and J 6 bases, leaving 10 bases between the germline ends. The germline V gene encodes CDR1 SGHRS and CDR2 YFSETQ. The CDR3 has 12 residues. The DNA of the CDR3 is TGCGCCAGCAGTTCCGCTGCGGATACGCAGTATTTT. This gives the protein CASSSAADTQYF.

V gene TRBV2 combines with J gene TRBJ2-7, with a possible D match to TRBD2 (6 bases). The CDR3 is 13 amino acids. Per the germline V gene, CDR1 is SNHLY and CDR2 is FYNNEI. Trimming cost V 6 bases and J 6 bases, with 15 bases left between them. The chain's CDR3 is CASRESWGVEQYF. CDR3 nucleotides: TGTGCCAGCAGGGAGTCTTGGGGGGTCGAGCAGTACTTC.

This sequence joins TRBV4-1 and TRBJ2-5, with a weak D call TRBD1 (6 bases). CDR1 and CDR2 (germline): MGHRA, YSYEKL. V gave up 3 bases and J gave up 5 bases, with 10 bases separating them. The CDR3 contains 13 residues. The DNA for the CDR3 is TGCGCCAGCAGCCAGGGGGCTCTTGAGACCCAGTACTTC. This encodes CASSQGALETQYF.

The chain links TRBV28 to TRBJ1-2; weak D call: TRBD1 (6 bases). V lost 3 bases to trimming and J lost 6 bases, with 20 bases between them. CDR3 length equals 16 residues. Germline loops: CDR1 MDHEN, CDR2 SYDVKM. CDR3 loop: CASSFQGTGLGDGYTF. The CDR3, as DNA: TGTGCCAGCAGTTTTCAGGGAACAGGGCTAGGGGATGGCTACACCTTC.

The chain couples TRBV5-1 to TRBJ2-1, with 14 positions matching TRBD2. Germline V gene lookup returns CDR1 SGHRS and CDR2 YFSETQ. The ends lost 5 bases at V and 8 bases at J; junction bases unmatched: 9. This CDR3 contains 16 residues. The CDR3 nucleotides read TGCGCCAGCAGATGGGGGACTAGCGGGAGTAGATATGAGCAGTTCTTC. As protein: CASRWGTSGSRYEQFF.

V is TRBV7-2 and J is TRBJ2-3; 9 positions match TRBD2. The V segment lost 3 bases and the J segment 4 bases; nucleotides outside the gene matches: 8. Germline CDR1 reads SGHTA; CDR2 reads FQGNSA. This CDR3 has 16 amino acids. CDR3 loop: CASSFIAGVPPDTQYF. The CDR3 DNA follows: TGTGCCAGCAGCTTTATAGCGGGAGTCCCCCCAGATACGCAGTATTTT.

The sample holds one count of this clone. This chain joins TRBV5-1 and TRBJ1-1; weak D call: TRBD1 (6 bases). Germline CDR1 SGHRS, CDR2 YFSETQ. The CDR3 runs to 15 residues. With 0 bases removed from V and 4 bases from J, the gap between germline ends came to 13 bases. CDR3 sequence: CASSLAQGKSTEAFF. As DNA, the CDR3 is TGCGCCAGCAGCTTGGCCCAGGGGAAGAGCACTGAAGCTTTCTTT.

This chain uses TRBV6-5 with TRBJ2-7; 8 bases fit TRBD2. Looked up from germline, CDR1 is MNHEY and CDR2 is SVGAGI. Losses at the gene ends were 7 bases for V and 1 base for J; bases not matched to a gene: 3. The CDR3 is 13 amino acids. CDR3 region: CASTVAGSYEQYF. In nucleotides, the CDR3 is TGTGCCAGCACGGTAGCGGGGTCCTACGAGCAGTACTTC.

This clone was observed a single time. The rearrangement joins TRBV4-1 to TRBJ1-3, with D perhaps TRBD1 (5 bases). Germline assignment: CDR1 MGHRA and CDR2 YSYEKL. This CDR3 is built from 16 residues. Trimming took 4 bases from V and 0 from J, leaving 13 bases between them. The CDR3 nucleotides read TGCGCCAGCAGCCTACTCGACAGTGACTCTGGAAACACCATATATTTT. Amino acid sequence: CASSLLDSDSGNTIYF.

The CDR3 bases are TGTGCCAGCAGTTACTCGAGGGCCGCAACTAATGAAAAACTGTTTTTT. It specifies CASSYSRAATNEKLFF. The rearrangement links TRBV6-6 to TRBJ1-4; D is undetermined. V dropped 0 bases and J dropped 0 bases, with 8 bases sitting between them. CDR1 and CDR2 (germline): MNHNY, SVGAGI (reference sequence). The CDR3 covers 16 residues.

This chain joins TRBV6-4 and TRBJ2-5; unclear D gene. Trimming stripped 7 bases from V and 1 base from J, with 13 bases between. Looked up from germline, CDR1 is MRHNA and CDR2 is SNTAGT. The CDR3 runs to 14 residues. In nucleotides, the CDR3 is TGTGCCAGCACCAGTAGCCCTATCCAAGAGACCCAGTACTTC. As protein: CASTSSPIQETQYF.

The chain combines TRBV11-3 with TRBJ2-3, with 14 bases that match TRBD2. The V gene end was trimmed by 5 bases and the J gene end by 2 bases; junction bases not matched to a gene: 3. The CDR3 length is 16 residues. Germline CDR1 SGHNT, CDR2 YENEEA. CDR3 region: CASSQGLAGVTDTQYF. The CDR3 nucleotides read TGTGCCAGCAGCCAGGGACTAGCGGGAGTCACAGATACGCAGTATTTT. The entire variable domain, with the rest obtained from reference TRBV11-3 and TRBJ2-3, is as follows: EAGVVQSPRYKIIEKKQPVAFWCNPISGHNTLYWYLQNLGQGPELLIRYENEEAVDDSQLPKDRFSAERLKGVDSTLKIQPAELGDSAVYLCASSQGLAGVTDTQYFGPGTRLTVL.

V is TRBV4-3 and J is TRBJ2-7; TRBD2 is a possible D gene (7 bases). In germline, CDR1 is LGHNA, CDR2 YSLEER. The length of the CDR3 is 14 residues. V gave up 7 bases and J gave up 4 bases, with 17 bases separating them. The CDR3 region has the DNA TGCGCCAGCACACCAGGGGCGGGAGCTTACGAGCAGTACTTC. It codes for CASTPGAGAYEQYF.

V usage is TRBV29-1 and J usage is TRBJ2-1, with 11 bases lining up with TRBD2. CDR3 length equals 15 residues. Trimming at V came to 6 bases and at J to 3 bases, leaving 7 bases not matched to a gene. Germline CDR1 reads SQVTM; CDR2 reads ANQGSEA. The CDR3 sequence is CSVLPGLADYNEQFF. CDR3 coding DNA: TGCAGCGTATTACCGGGACTAGCGGACTACAATGAGCAGTTCTTC.

The chain joins TRBV5-4 to TRBJ2-3; D might be TRBD1 (6 bases). The germline V and J ends were trimmed by 4 bases and 0 bases, with 18 bases remaining between them. The V gene's germline CDR1 is SGHNT and CDR2 YYREEE (reference sequence). This CDR3 is built from 17 residues. CDR3 coding DNA: TGTGCCAGCAGCCCAGGGGCCAACCCGCTAAGCACAGATACGCAGTATTTT. Translating it yields CASSPGANPLSTDTQYF.

In DNA form, the CDR3 reads TGTGCCAGCCTCCCACGGAGTAGCTCCTACGAGCAGTACTTC. Protein sequence: CASLPRSSSYEQYF. The chain has TRBV28 and TRBJ2-7; unclear D gene. The V and J ends lost 8 bases and 0 bases respectively, with 14 bases between them. Germline CDR1 is MDHEN and CDR2 is SYDVKM. The CDR3 covers 14 residues.

The chain is built from TRBV5-1 and TRBJ2-7; possibly TRBD1 for D (5 bases). The germline CDR1 and CDR2 sequences are SGHRS and YFSETQ. This CDR3 contains 15 residues. V lost 4 bases to trimming and J lost 6 bases, with 20 bases between them. Here the CDR3 reads CASSVAAGPAPEQYF. CDR3 in DNA: TGCGCCAGCAGCGTTGCGGCAGGGCCGGCGCCCGAGCAGTACTTC.

This clone was detected once. The chain combines TRBV7-9 with TRBJ2-5; perhaps TRBD2 as D (6 bases). Germline loops: CDR1 SEHNR, CDR2 FQNEAQ (reference sequence). The CDR3 covers 12 residues. Between the trimmed V and J ends, which lost 6 bases and 5 bases, there was a span of 10 bases. The CDR3 region is CASRSREETQYF. DNA for the CDR3: TGTGCCAGCAGATCCCGGGAGGAGACCCAGTACTTC.

V and J are TRBV29-1 and TRBJ2-1; 14 nucleotides agree with TRBD2. The V segment lost 1 base and the J segment 0 bases; nucleotides outside the gene matches: 5. There are 18 residues in the CDR3. CDR1 is SQVTM, CDR2 ANQGSEA, per germline. The CDR3 DNA reads as TGCAGCGTTGAAGGGGGACTAGCGGGAGTGCGCTCCTACAATGAGCAGTTCTTC. The encoded protein is CSVEGGLAGVRSYNEQFF.

As to this clone: The sample contains more than one DNA sequence encoding this CDR3. The V call is TRBV15, the J call TRBJ1-2; D call uncertain. In germline, CDR1 is LNHNV, CDR2 YYDKDF (reference sequence). V lost 1 base, J lost 2 bases, and 8 bases lay in between. This CDR3 comprises 14 residues. Here the CDR3 DNA reads TGTGCCACCAGCAGAGGCGGGGAGAACTATGGCTACACCTTC. It translates to CATSRGGENYGYTF.